The entry that follows covers one T cell receptor (beta chain) sequence. Clinical symptoms, serum thyroxine and TRAb, thyroid ultrasound and orbital computed tomography together formed the diagnostic basis. Amplified TCR beta CDR3 regions came from RNA transcripts. TCR CDR3 regions were first amplified by RT-PCR with HTBI primers. One entry per CDR3 protein, called by TCRdb with MiXCR from the multiplex PCR reads. The table lists 600,000 to 850,000 distinct CDR3 sequences, roughly 20% of them singletons. These data come from a study of T cells in Graves' hyperthyroidism and ophthalmopathy. Trimming cost V 8 bases and J 4 bases, with 18 bases left between them. From germline, CDR1 is SQVTM and CDR2 ANQGSEA. The CDR3 extends over 14 amino acids.

V is TRBV29-1 and J is TRBJ1-5, with a weak D call TRBD1 (6 bases). What was sequenced was blood. The TCR originated in a woman aged 50 to 60 with Graves' hyperthyroidism that later progressed to Graves' ophthalmopathy. CDR3 nucleotides: TGCAGCATCCTGACAGGCAGGGATAATCAGCCCCAGCATTTT. Its protein is CSILTGRDNQPQHF.